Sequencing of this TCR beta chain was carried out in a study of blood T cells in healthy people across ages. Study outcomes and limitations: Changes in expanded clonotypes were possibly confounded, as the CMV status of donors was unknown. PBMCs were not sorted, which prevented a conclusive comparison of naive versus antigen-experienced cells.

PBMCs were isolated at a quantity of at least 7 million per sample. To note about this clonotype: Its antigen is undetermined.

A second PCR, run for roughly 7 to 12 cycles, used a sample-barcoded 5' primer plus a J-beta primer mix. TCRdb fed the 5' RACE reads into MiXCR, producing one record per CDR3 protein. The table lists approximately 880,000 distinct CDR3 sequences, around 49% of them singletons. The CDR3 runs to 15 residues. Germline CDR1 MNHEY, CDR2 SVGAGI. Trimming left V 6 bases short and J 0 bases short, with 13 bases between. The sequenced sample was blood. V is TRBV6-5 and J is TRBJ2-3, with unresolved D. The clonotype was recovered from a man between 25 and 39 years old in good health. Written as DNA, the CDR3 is TGTGCCAGCAGGTACGACCCAGCAAGCACAGATACGCAGTATTTT. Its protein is CASRYDPASTDTQYF.